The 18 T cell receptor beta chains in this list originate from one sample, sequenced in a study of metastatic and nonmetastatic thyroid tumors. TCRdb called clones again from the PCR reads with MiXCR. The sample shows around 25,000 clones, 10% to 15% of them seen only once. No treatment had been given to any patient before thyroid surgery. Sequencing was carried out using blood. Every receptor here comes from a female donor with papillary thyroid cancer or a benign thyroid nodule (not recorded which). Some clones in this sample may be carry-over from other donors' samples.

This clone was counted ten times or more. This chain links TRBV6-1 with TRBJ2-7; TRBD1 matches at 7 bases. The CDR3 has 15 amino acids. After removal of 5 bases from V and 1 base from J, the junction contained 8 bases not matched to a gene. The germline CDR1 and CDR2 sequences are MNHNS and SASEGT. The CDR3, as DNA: TGTGCCAGCAGTACCCCCCGGGGACAGTCCTACGAGCAGTACTTC. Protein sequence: CASSTPRGQSYEQYF.

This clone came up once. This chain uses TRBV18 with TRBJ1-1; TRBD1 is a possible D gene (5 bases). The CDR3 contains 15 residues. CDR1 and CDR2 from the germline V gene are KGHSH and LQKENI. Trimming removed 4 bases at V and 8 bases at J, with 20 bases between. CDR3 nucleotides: TGTGCCAGCTCACAGGCCAGTACAGGCGGCCTCGAAGCTTTCTTT. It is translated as CASSQASTGGLEAFF.

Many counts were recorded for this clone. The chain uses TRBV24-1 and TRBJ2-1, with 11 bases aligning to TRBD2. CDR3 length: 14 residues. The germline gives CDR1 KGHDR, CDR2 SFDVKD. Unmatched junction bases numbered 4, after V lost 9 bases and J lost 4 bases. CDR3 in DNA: TGTGCCACCGCCGGGACTAGCGGTTACAATGAGCAGTTCTTC. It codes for CATAGTSGYNEQFF.

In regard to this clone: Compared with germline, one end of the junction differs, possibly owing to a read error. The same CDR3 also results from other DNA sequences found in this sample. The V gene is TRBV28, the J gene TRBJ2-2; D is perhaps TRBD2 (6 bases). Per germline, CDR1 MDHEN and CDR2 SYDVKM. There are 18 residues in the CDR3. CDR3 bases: TGTGCCAGCAGCCTCTACGGTGTTGGGACTTCGAACACCGGTGAGCTGTTTTTT. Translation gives CASSLYGVGTSNTGELFF.

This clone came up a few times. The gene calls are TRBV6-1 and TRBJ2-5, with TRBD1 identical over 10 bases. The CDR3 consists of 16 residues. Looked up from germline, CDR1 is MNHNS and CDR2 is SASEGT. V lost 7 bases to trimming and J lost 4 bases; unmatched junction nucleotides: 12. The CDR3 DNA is TGTGCCAGCATGGCCTACCAAGGGACAGGGGTAGAGACCCAGTACTTC. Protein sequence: CASMAYQGTGVETQYF.

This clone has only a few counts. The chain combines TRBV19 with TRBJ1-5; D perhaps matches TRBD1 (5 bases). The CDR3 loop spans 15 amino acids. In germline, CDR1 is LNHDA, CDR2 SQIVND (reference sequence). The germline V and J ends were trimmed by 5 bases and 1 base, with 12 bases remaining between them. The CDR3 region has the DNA TGTGCCAGTAGTTGGTTATGGGACAGCAATCAGCCCCAGCATTTT. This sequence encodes CASSWLWDSNQPQHF.

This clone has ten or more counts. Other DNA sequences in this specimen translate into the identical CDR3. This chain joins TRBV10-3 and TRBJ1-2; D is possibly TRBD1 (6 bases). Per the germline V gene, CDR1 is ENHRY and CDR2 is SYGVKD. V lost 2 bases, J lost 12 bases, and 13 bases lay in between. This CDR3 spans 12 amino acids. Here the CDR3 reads CAISERGTVNTF. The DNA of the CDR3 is TGTGCCATCAGTGAGAGGGGGACGGTAAACACCTTC.

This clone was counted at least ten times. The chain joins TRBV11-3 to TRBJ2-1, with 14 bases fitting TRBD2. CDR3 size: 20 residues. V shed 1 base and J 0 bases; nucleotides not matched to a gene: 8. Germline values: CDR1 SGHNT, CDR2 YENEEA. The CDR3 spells CASSLGGGLAGAGSYNEQFF. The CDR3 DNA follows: TGTGCCAGCAGCTTAGGGGGGGGACTAGCGGGAGCGGGCTCCTACAATGAGCAGTTCTTC. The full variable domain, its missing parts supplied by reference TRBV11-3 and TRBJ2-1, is EAGVVQSPRYKIIEKKQPVAFWCNPISGHNTLYWYLQNLGQGPELLIRYENEEAVDDSQLPKDRFSAERLKGVDSTLKIQPAELGDSAVYLCASSLGGGLAGAGSYNEQFFGPGTRLTVL.

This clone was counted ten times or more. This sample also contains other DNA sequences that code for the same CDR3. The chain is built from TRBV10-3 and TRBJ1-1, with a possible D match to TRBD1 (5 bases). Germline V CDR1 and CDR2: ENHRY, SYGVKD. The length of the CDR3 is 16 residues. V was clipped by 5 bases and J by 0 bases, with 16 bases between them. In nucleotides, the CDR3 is TGTGCCATCAGTCCTGTGGGGGAGGGCATGAACACTGAAGCTTTCTTT. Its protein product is CAISPVGEGMNTEAFF.

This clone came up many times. The CDR3 nucleotides read TGTGCCAGCACTCGAGAACTAGCGGGCCTTAACGAGCAGTACTTC. Encoded protein: CASTRELAGLNEQYF. V usage is TRBV28 and J usage is TRBJ2-7; TRBD2 aligns across 9 bases. J gave up 5 bases and V 7 bases, and 12 bases lay outside the gene matches. The germline V gene encodes CDR1 MDHEN and CDR2 SYDVKM. CDR3 size: 15 residues.

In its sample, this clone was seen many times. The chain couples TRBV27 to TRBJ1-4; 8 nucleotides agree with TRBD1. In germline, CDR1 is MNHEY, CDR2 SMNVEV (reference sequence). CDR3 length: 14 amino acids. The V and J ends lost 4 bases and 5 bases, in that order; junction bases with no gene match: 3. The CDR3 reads CASSSRGLNEKLFF. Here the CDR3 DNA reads TGTGCCAGCAGTTCCAGGGGGCTCAATGAAAAACTGTTTTTT.

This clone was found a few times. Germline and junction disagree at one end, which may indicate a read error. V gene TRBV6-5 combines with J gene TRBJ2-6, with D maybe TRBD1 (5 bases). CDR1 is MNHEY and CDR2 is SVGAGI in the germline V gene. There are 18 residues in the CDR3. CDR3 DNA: TGTGTCAGCAGTCCTTGGGAAGGGGTGGTAACTGGGGCCAACGTCCCGACTTTC. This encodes CVSSPWEGVVTGANVPTF.

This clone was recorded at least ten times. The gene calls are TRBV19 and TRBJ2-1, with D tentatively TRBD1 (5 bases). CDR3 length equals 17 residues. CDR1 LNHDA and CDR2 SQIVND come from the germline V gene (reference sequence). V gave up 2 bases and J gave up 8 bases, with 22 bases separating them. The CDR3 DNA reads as TGTGCCAGTAGTATATTTGGTGAGACAGCGCAGTTCTATGAGCAGTTCTTC. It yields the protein CASSIFGETAQFYEQFF. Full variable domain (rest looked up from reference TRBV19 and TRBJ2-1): DGGITQSPKYLFRKEGQNVTLSCEQNLNHDAMYWYRQDPGQGLRLIYYSQIVNDFQKGDIAEGYSVSREKKESFPLTVTSAQKNPTAFYLCASSIFGETAQFYEQFFGPGTRLTVL.

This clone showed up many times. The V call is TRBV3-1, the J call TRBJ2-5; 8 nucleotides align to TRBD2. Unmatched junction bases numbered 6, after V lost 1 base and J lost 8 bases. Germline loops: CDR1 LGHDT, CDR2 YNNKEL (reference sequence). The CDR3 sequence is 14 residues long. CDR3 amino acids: CASSQAGTRGTQYF. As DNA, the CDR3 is TGTGCCAGCAGCCAAGCAGGGACTAGGGGAACCCAGTACTTC.

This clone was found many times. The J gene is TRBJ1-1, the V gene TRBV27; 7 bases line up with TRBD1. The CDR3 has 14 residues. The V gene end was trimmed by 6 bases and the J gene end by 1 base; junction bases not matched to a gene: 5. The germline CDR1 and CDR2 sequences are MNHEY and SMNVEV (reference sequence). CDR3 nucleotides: TGTGCCAGCAGGCGAGGGGGCAGGAACACTGAAGCTTTCTTT. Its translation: CASRRGGRNTEAFF.

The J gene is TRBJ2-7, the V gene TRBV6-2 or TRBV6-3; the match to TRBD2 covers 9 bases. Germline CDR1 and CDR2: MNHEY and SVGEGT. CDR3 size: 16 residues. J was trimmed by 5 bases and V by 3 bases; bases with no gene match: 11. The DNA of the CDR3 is TGTGCCAGCAGTTATTCGACGTCTAGCGGGACTAACGAGCAGTACTTC. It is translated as CASSYSTSSGTNEQYF.

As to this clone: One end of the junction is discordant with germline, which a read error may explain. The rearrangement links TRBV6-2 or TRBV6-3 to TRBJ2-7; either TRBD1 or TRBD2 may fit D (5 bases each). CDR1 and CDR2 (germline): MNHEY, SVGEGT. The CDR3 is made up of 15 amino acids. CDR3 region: CANSFRGGGSYGQYF. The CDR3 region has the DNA TGTGCCAACTCATTTAGGGGTGGAGGATCCTACGGGCAGTACTTC.

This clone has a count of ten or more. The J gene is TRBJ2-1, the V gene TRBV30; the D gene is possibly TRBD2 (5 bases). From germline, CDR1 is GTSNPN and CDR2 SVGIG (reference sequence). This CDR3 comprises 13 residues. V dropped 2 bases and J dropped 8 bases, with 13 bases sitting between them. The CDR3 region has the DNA TGTGCCTGGAGTAACGGGAATTTGCATGAGCAGTTCTTC. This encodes CAWSNGNLHEQFF.